Following are 32 T cell receptor beta chains from one sample sequenced in a study of cytomegalovirus exposure and HLA in healthy donors. Primers: 60 Vbeta forward and 13 Jbeta reverse. Sequencing was performed with immunoSEQ multiplex PCR; in TCRdb, only in-frame clones are kept and a portion is missing. The data hold 150,000 to 200,000 clones, with 75% to 90% observed a single time. The sequencing input was PBMCs. These receptors were collected from a human donor in good health.

The chain has TRBV2 and TRBJ1-4; D is possibly TRBD1 (6 bases). Looked up from germline, CDR1 is SNHLY and CDR2 is FYNNEI. The CDR3 extends over 14 amino acids. V shed 6 bases and J shed 0 bases, with 8 bases lying between them. The CDR3 here is CASRDSSTNEKLFF. CDR3 DNA: TGTGCCAGCAGGGACAGCTCAACTAATGAAAAACTGTTTTTT.

The rearrangement uses TRBV27 and TRBJ2-7; maybe TRBD1 (5 bases). The V end lost 6 bases, the J end lost 1 base, and 13 bases lay between the germline ends. The CDR3 is 14 residues long. CDR1 and CDR2 from the germline V gene are MNHEY and SMNVEV (reference sequence). The CDR3 sequence is CASRGMTASYEQYF. DNA of the CDR3: TGTGCCAGCAGGGGAATGACAGCGTCCTACGAGCAGTACTTC.

The chain carries TRBV10-3 and TRBJ1-5; 8 nucleotides align to TRBD1. The V and J ends lost 4 bases and 3 bases, in that order; junction bases with no gene match: 2. This CDR3 has 14 amino acids. The germline V gene encodes CDR1 ENHRY and CDR2 SYGVKD. CDR3 in DNA: TGTGCCATCAGTGGGACAGGGTCCAATCAGCCCCAGCATTTT. It encodes CAISGTGSNQPQHF.

The chain links TRBV6-5 to TRBJ1-2, with a tentative D call TRBD1 (5 bases). Per germline, CDR1 MNHEY and CDR2 SVGAGI. Trimming pared 5 bases from V and 4 bases from J, leaving 14 bases between. This CDR3 is 14 amino acids long. This chain's CDR3 is CASSAQGSLYGYTF. CDR3 coding DNA: TGTGCCAGCAGTGCCCAGGGCAGCCTCTATGGCTACACCTTC.

The J gene is TRBJ2-7, the V gene TRBV7-8; 7 bases align to TRBD1. Trimming cost V 5 bases and J 1 base; bases outside gene matches: 14. CDR1 and CDR2 (germline): SGHVS, FQNEAQ. CDR3 length equals 17 residues. In DNA form, the CDR3 reads TGTGCCAGCAGCCCGCGCGGAAGGGACAGCCCTTCCTACGAGCAGTACTTC. Translating it yields CASSPRGRDSPSYEQYF.

The chain couples TRBV7-2 to TRBJ2-5; D is possibly TRBD2 (5 bases). Germline values: CDR1 SGHTA, CDR2 FQGNSA. The CDR3 contains 12 residues. The ends were cut back, 6 bases at V and 5 bases at J, with 10 bases in the middle. CDR3 coding DNA: TGTGCCAGCAGTTACCCTAGCGAGACCCAGTACTTC. Encoded protein: CASSYPSETQYF.

This sequence joins TRBV27 and TRBJ2-7; 8 bases are a match to TRBD2. The CDR3 is made up of 15 amino acids. Germline CDR1 reads MNHEY; CDR2 reads SMNVEV (reference sequence). V was pared by 3 bases and J by 0 bases, with 4 bases of the junction left unmatched. CDR3 in DNA: TGTGCCAGCAGTTTTGGTAGCGGGGACTCCTACGAGCAGTACTTC. Residues: CASSFGSGDSYEQYF.

The J gene is TRBJ1-2, the V gene TRBV5-4; D perhaps matches TRBD1 (5 bases). V lost 3 bases to trimming and J lost 7 bases, with 19 bases between them. This CDR3 is built from 15 residues. Germline V gene sequence: CDR1 SGHNT, CDR2 YYREEE (reference sequence). The CDR3 loop is CASSSKGAPAGGYTF. Written as DNA, the CDR3 is TGTGCCAGCAGCTCAAAAGGGGCACCAGCGGGTGGCTACACCTTC.

V and J are TRBV2 and TRBJ2-1; 7 nucleotides agree with TRBD2. Germline trimming cut 5 bases from V and 2 bases from J; bases unmatched to any gene: 15. The CDR3 has 18 amino acids. Per germline, CDR1 SNHLY and CDR2 FYNNEI. CDR3 amino acids: CASSPGRGVRGAYNEQFF. The DNA for the CDR3 is TGTGCCAGCAGTCCGGGACGGGGGGTAAGGGGCGCCTACAATGAGCAGTTCTTC. Full variable domain (outside the CDR3, taken from reference TRBV2 and TRBJ2-1): EPEVTQTPSHQVTQMGQEVILRCVPISNHLYFYWYRQILGQKVEFLVSFYNNEISEKSEIFDDQFSVERPDGSNFTLKIRSTKLEDSAMYFCASSPGRGVRGAYNEQFFGPGTRLTVL.

The chain recombines TRBV9 with TRBJ1-2; D gene ambiguous. The V and J ends lost 0 bases and 1 base respectively, with 13 bases between them. In germline, CDR1 is SGDLS, CDR2 YYNGEE. The CDR3 is 16 amino acids. The CDR3: CASSVAVAESNYGYTF. The CDR3 bases are TGTGCCAGCAGCGTAGCCGTGGCAGAAAGTAACTATGGCTACACCTTC.

This rearrangement joins TRBV11-3 to TRBJ1-3; D is undetermined. The CDR3 is 15 amino acids. The V end was cut by 1 base, the J end by 2 bases, with 9 bases between. The germline gives CDR1 SGHNT, CDR2 YENEEA. Here the CDR3 DNA reads TGTGCCAGCAGCTTAGTTCTTCAGACTGGAAACACCATATATTTT. It encodes CASSLVLQTGNTIYF.

This chain connects TRBV7-9 to TRBJ1-1; 10 nucleotides align to TRBD1. V dropped 5 bases and J dropped 10; count of bases not matched to a gene: 7. The CDR3 is 13 amino acids. The germline V gene encodes CDR1 SEHNR and CDR2 FQNEAQ (reference sequence). The CDR3 coding sequence is TGTGCCAGCAGCGCGGGACAGGGGTCGGTAGCTTTCTTT. This codes for CASSAGQGSVAFF. The whole variable domain, filled in from reference TRBV7-9 and TRBJ1-1, reads DTGVSQNPRHKITKRGQNVTFRCDPISEHNRLYWYRQTLGQGPEFLTYFQNEAQLEKSRLLSDRFSAERPKGSFSTLEIQRTEQGDSAMYLCASSAGQGSVAFFGQGTRLTVV.

The rearrangement links TRBV11-2 to TRBJ1-1; perhaps TRBD1 as D (6 bases). The V end lost 4 bases, the J end lost 0 bases, and 9 bases lay between the germline ends. This CDR3 spans 14 amino acids. In germline, CDR1 is SGHAT, CDR2 FQNNGV. CDR3 DNA: TGTGCCAGCAGCTACGGACAGTTGAACACTGAAGCTTTCTTT. This translates into CASSYGQLNTEAFF. Supplemented by reference TRBV11-2 and TRBJ1-1, the full variable domain reads EAGVAQSPRYKIIEKRQSVAFWCNPISGHATLYWYQQILGQGPKLLIQFQNNGVVDDSQLPKDRFSAERLKGVDSTLKIQPAKLEDSAVYLCASSYGQLNTEAFFGQGTRLTVV.

The chain is built from TRBV2 and TRBJ2-3; TRBD1 is a possible D gene (5 bases). This CDR3 region has 15 residues. From germline, CDR1 is SNHLY and CDR2 FYNNEI. V dropped 1 base and J dropped 4 bases, with 12 bases sitting between them. CDR3 bases: TGTGCCAGCAGTGAAGTCGCAGGGAAAGCAGATACGCAGTATTTT. It codes for CASSEVAGKADTQYF.

The V call is TRBV5-1, the J call TRBJ2-7, with D perhaps TRBD1 (5 bases). This CDR3 is built from 16 residues. V lost 0 bases, J lost 4 bases, and 17 bases lay in between. The germline gives CDR1 SGHRS, CDR2 YFSETQ. The CDR3 bases are TGCGCCAGCAGCTTGGGCCCAGGGCTAAACTTATACGAGCAGTACTTC. It is translated as CASSLGPGLNLYEQYF. Looking up the rest from reference TRBV5-1 and TRBJ2-7 gives the full variable domain: KAGVTQTPRYLIKTRGQQVTLSCSPISGHRSVSWYQQTPGQGLQFLFEYFSETQRNKGNFPGRFSGRQFSNSRSEMNVSTLELGDSALYLCASSLGPGLNLYEQYFGPGTRLTVT.

The chain couples TRBV18 to TRBJ1-2, with D maybe TRBD1 (6 bases). This CDR3 has 14 residues. CDR1 and CDR2 (germline): KGHSH, LQKENI. V dropped 0 bases and J dropped 6 bases, with 11 bases sitting between them. The CDR3 nucleotides are TGTGCCAGCTCACCACCGGGGACATTGGATGGCTACACCTTC. It specifies CASSPPGTLDGYTF. Full variable domain (remainder filled in from reference TRBV18 and TRBJ1-2): NAGVMQNPRHLVRRRGQEARLRCSPMKGHSHVYWYRQLPEEGLKFMVYLQKENIIDESGMPKERFSAEFPKEGPSILRIQQVVRGDSAAYFCASSPPGTLDGYTFGSGTRLTVV.

This clone was picked up one time. The rearrangement uses TRBV15 and TRBJ2-7, with no clear D. Germline CDR1 LNHNV, CDR2 YYDKDF (reference sequence). The CDR3 totals 15 residues. The V and J ends lost 1 base and 2 bases respectively, with 12 bases between them. CDR3 residues: CATSRGWPPTYEQYF. In nucleotides, the CDR3 is TGTGCCACCAGCAGAGGCTGGCCGCCAACCTACGAGCAGTACTTC.

This chain connects TRBV6-1 to TRBJ1-1, with D hard to call. Trimming took off 2 bases at V and 0 bases at J, with 4 bases between the two ends. CDR1 and CDR2 (germline): MNHNS, SASEGT. CDR3 length: 13 amino acids. The CDR3 loop reads CASSESVNTEAFF. The CDR3 nucleotides read TGTGCCAGCAGTGAATCTGTGAACACTGAAGCTTTCTTT.

This clone appeared a single time. The chain is built from TRBV7-8 and TRBJ1-2; TRBD1 matches 9 bases. Germline loops: CDR1 SGHVS, CDR2 FQNEAQ. The CDR3 runs to 17 residues. Trimming cost V 5 bases and J 4 bases; bases outside gene matches: 14. The CDR3 DNA reads as TGTGCCAGCAGCAAGCCGGGACAGGGTGCCGCTTTCTATGGCTACACCTTC. Protein sequence: CASSKPGQGAAFYGYTF.

The rearrangement uses TRBV4-3 and TRBJ1-1, with TRBD1 matching 11 bases. Germline V CDR1 and CDR2: LGHNA, YSLEER. J gave up 2 bases and V 3 bases, and 5 bases lay outside the gene matches. The CDR3 covers 16 residues. The CDR3 is CASSQGQGGVNTEAFF. In DNA, the CDR3 is TGCGCCAGCAGCCAGGGACAGGGGGGGGTAAACACTGAAGCTTTCTTT.

The gene calls are TRBV29-1 and TRBJ1-3; no reliable D call. The CDR3 spans 11 residues. Trimming removed 4 bases from V and 8 bases from J, with 9 bases in between. CDR1 is SQVTM and CDR2 is ANQGSEA in the germline V gene. CDR3 bases: TGCAGCGTTGGAACTCCGGACACCATATATTTT. It translates to CSVGTPDTIYF.

The chain joins TRBV19 to TRBJ2-2; tentative D call: TRBD2 (6 bases). V lost 2 bases and J 1 base, leaving 11 bases between the germline ends. The V gene's germline CDR1 is LNHDA and CDR2 SQIVND (reference sequence). CDR3 length: 16 residues. CDR3 amino acids: CASSIFRDWNTGELFF. CDR3 sequence (DNA): TGTGCCAGTAGTATATTCCGGGACTGGAACACCGGGGAGCTGTTTTTT. The whole variable domain, filled in from reference TRBV19 and TRBJ2-2, reads DGGITQSPKYLFRKEGQNVTLSCEQNLNHDAMYWYRQDPGQGLRLIYYSQIVNDFQKGDIAEGYSVSREKKESFPLTVTSAQKNPTAFYLCASSIFRDWNTGELFFGEGSRLTVL.

The J gene is TRBJ2-7, the V gene TRBV7-6; 11 positions match TRBD2. Germline assignment: CDR1 SGHVS and CDR2 FNYEAQ. This CDR3 is built from 15 residues. The ends lost 5 bases at V and 1 base at J; junction bases unmatched: 4. The CDR3 coding sequence is TGTGCCAGCAGCCCGGGACTAGCGGATTCCTACGAGCAGTACTTC. Translation gives CASSPGLADSYEQYF.

The J gene is TRBJ1-1, the V gene TRBV7-2, with unresolved D. Trimming pared 5 bases from V and 1 base from J, leaving 14 bases between. This CDR3 is built from 15 residues. Germline V lookup: CDR1 SGHTA, CDR2 FQGNSA. For the CDR3, the DNA is TGTGCCAGCAGCCACCCCCTAGCCCGGAACACTGAAGCTTTCTTT. Translated, it gives CASSHPLARNTEAFF.

The J gene is TRBJ2-7, the V gene TRBV5-5; D not certain. V lost 4 bases, J lost 2 bases, and 7 bases lay in between. The CDR3 covers 12 residues. Germline values: CDR1 SGHKS, CDR2 YYEKEE (reference sequence). The CDR3 loop is CASSRVPYEQYF. As DNA, the CDR3 is TGTGCCAGCAGCCGAGTCCCCTACGAGCAGTACTTC.

The CDR3 nucleotides read TGTGCCAGTAGTACTCGACAGGGCGTCACAGATACGCAGTATTTT. Translation gives CASSTRQGVTDTQYF. The chain carries TRBV19 and TRBJ2-3; 7 bases agree with TRBD1. This CDR3 contains 15 residues. The V gene end was trimmed by 4 bases and the J gene end by 2 bases; junction bases not matched to a gene: 6. Germline V gene sequence: CDR1 LNHDA, CDR2 SQIVND (reference sequence). Based on the CDR3 plus reference TRBV19 and TRBJ2-3, the full variable domain is DGGITQSPKYLFRKEGQNVTLSCEQNLNHDAMYWYRQDPGQGLRLIYYSQIVNDFQKGDIAEGYSVSREKKESFPLTVTSAQKNPTAFYLCASSTRQGVTDTQYFGPGTRLTVL.

This clone was counted only a few times. The J gene is TRBJ2-1, the V gene TRBV7-2; D might be TRBD2 (6 bases). V lost 5 bases, J lost 6 bases, and 11 bases lay in between. The CDR3 length is 13 residues. CDR1 is SGHTA, CDR2 FQGNSA, per germline. For the CDR3, the DNA is TGTGCCAGCAGCCCCGGGACTCTCAATGAGCAGTTCTTC. Its protein is CASSPGTLNEQFF.

This clone was recorded only once. The V and J genes are TRBV4-2 and TRBJ2-1; 11 positions agree with TRBD2. CDR1 LGHNA and CDR2 YNFKEQ come from the germline V gene. This CDR3 contains 17 residues. The V and J ends lost 1 base and 8 bases, in that order; junction bases with no gene match: 10. CDR3 nucleotide sequence: TGTGCCAGCAGCCAAGTTAGCGGGGGGGAGATTTTCCATGAGCAGTTCTTC. Translated, it gives CASSQVSGGEIFHEQFF.

The rearrangement uses TRBV9 and TRBJ1-1; D might be TRBD1 (5 bases). V was pared by 3 bases and J by 4 bases, with 10 bases between. The CDR3 runs 13 residues. Germline CDR1 is SGDLS and CDR2 is YYNGEE. CDR3 in DNA: TGTGCCAGCAGCGGGGCGGGGGGCACTGAAGCTTTCTTT. Translated, it gives CASSGAGGTEAFF.

The V call is TRBV6-5, the J call TRBJ1-2, with a possible D match to TRBD1 (5 bases). The CDR3 is 12 residues long. Germline loops: CDR1 MNHEY, CDR2 SVGAGI. Trimming took 5 bases from V and 7 from J, leaving 11 bases between them. The CDR3 coding sequence is TGTGCCAGCAGTCACAGGATCTGTGGCTACACCTTC. Its protein product is CASSHRICGYTF.

The chain has TRBV5-1 and TRBJ2-3; a possible D gene is TRBD2 (6 bases). Per germline, CDR1 SGHRS and CDR2 YFSETQ. V was trimmed by 4 bases and J by 6 bases, leaving 18 bases between them. The CDR3 has 15 amino acids. DNA for the CDR3: TGCGCCAGCAGCCCGGGGACTGGGATTGGGGATACGCAGTATTTT. Protein sequence: CASSPGTGIGDTQYF.

The CDR3 loop reads CATSPDRAGGEQFF. The CDR3 DNA is TGTGCCACCAGCCCGGACAGGGCTGGGGGTGAGCAGTTCTTC. The chain is built from TRBV15 and TRBJ2-1; 8 nucleotides line up with TRBD1. V was clipped by 5 bases and J by 9 bases; unmatched bases: 9. This CDR3 has 14 residues. Looked up from germline, CDR1 is LNHNV and CDR2 is YYDKDF (reference sequence).